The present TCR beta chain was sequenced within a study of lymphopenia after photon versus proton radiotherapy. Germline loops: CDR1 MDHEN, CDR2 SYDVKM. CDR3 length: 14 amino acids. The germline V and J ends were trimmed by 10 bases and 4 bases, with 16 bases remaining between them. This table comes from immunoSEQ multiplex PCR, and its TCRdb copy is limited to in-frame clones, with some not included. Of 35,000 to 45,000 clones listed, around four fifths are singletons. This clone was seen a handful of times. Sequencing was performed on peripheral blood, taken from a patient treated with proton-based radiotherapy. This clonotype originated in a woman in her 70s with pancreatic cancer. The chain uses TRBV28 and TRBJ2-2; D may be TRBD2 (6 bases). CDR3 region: CAITAPGVTGELFF. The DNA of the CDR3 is TGTGCCATCACGGCACCGGGAGTCACCGGGGAGCTGTTTTTT. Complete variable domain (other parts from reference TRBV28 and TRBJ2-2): DVKVTQSSRYLVKRTGEKVFLECVQDMDHENMFWYRQDPGLGLRLIYFSYDVKMKEKGDIPEGYSVSREKKERFSLILESASTNQTSMYLCAITAPGVTGELFFGEGSRLTVL.